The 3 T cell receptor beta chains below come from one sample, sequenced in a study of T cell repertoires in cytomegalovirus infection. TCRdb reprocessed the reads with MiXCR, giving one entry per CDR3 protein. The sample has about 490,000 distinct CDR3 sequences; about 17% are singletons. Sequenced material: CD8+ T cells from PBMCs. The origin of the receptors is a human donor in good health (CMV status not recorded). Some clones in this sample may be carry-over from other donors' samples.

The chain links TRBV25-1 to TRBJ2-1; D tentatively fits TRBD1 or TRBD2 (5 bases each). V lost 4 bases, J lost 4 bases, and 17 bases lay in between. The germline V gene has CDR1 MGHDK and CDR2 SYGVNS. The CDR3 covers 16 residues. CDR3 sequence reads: CASSGSTHGGYNEQFF. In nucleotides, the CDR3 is TGTGCCAGCAGTGGCTCGACTCATGGGGGTTACAATGAGCAGTTCTTC.

The CDR3 sequence: CAILPTSNTGELFF. For the CDR3, the DNA is TGTGCCATCCTCCCAACGTCGAACACCGGGGAGCTGTTTTTT. V is TRBV6-1 and J is TRBJ2-2; D is unclear. Looked up from germline, CDR1 is MNHNS and CDR2 is SASEGT. The V and J ends lost 10 bases and 0 bases respectively, with 12 bases between them. This CDR3 has 14 residues.

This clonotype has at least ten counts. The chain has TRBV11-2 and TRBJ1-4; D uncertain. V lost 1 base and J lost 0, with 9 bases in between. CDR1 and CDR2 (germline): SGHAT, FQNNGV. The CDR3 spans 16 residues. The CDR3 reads CASSLGYSSTNEKLFF. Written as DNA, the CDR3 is TGTGCCAGCAGCTTAGGGTACAGTTCAACTAATGAAAAACTGTTTTTT.